These 22 T cell receptor beta chains originate from one sample sequenced in a study of cytomegalovirus exposure and HLA in healthy donors. The PCR had 60 Vbeta and 13 Jbeta primers. The protocol was immunoSEQ multiplex PCR, while the TCRdb copy is restricted to in-frame clones and leaves out a portion. The sample carries 200,000 or so clones, 80% to 85% recorded once. The sample comprised PBMCs. These receptor sequences come from a woman aged 45-65 years in good health and CMV-seropositive.

The V call is TRBV9, the J call TRBJ2-5, with a tentative D call TRBD1 (6 bases). CDR3 size: 16 residues. Germline V gene sequence: CDR1 SGDLS, CDR2 YYNGEE. V gave up 0 bases and J gave up 5 bases, with 17 bases separating them. CDR3 in amino acids: CASSVGSGAGQETQYF. As DNA, the CDR3 is TGTGCCAGCAGCGTAGGGTCAGGGGCAGGTCAGGAGACCCAGTACTTC.

This clone was seen only once. The V gene is TRBV7-3, the J gene TRBJ2-7, with D perhaps matching TRBD2 (6 bases). Trimming pared 5 bases from V and 6 bases from J, leaving 14 bases between. CDR1 SGHTA and CDR2 FQGTGA come from the germline V gene. This CDR3 has 13 residues. The CDR3, as DNA: TGTGCCAGCAGCCCCCCCGGGGGTTCCGAGCAGTACTTC. This codes for CASSPPGGSEQYF.

In its sample, this clone was seen once. This rearrangement joins TRBV5-4 to TRBJ1-6; TRBD1 agrees at 8 bases. The germline CDR1 and CDR2 sequences are SGHNT and YYREEE (reference sequence). After removal of 2 bases from V and 10 bases from J, the junction contained 5 bases not matched to a gene. The CDR3 has 14 residues. This chain's CDR3 is CASSLDRGRSPLHF. DNA of the CDR3: TGTGCCAGCAGCTTAGACAGGGGTAGATCACCCCTCCACTTT.

This clone was recorded a few times. This chain uses TRBV5-1 with TRBJ2-2; 7 positions match TRBD2. The CDR3 runs 16 residues. Trimming at V came to 4 bases and at J to 1 base, leaving 7 bases not matched to a gene. CDR1 and CDR2 (germline): SGHRS, YFSETQ. This CDR3 is CASSGRGGRNTGELFF. The CDR3 region has the DNA TGCGCCAGCAGCGGGAGAGGCGGGAGGAACACCGGGGAGCTGTTTTTT.

The J gene is TRBJ1-2, the V gene TRBV30; D gene ambiguous. This CDR3 is 15 amino acids long. Germline lookup yields CDR1 GTSNPN and CDR2 SVGIG (reference sequence). Trimming took off 5 bases at V and 1 base at J, with 17 bases between the two ends. The CDR3 bases are TGTGCCTGGGCAAGGGAGGGCGCCCTTAACTATGGCTACACCTTC. This gives the protein CAWAREGALNYGYTF.

This rearrangement joins TRBV5-1 to TRBJ1-1; D not resolved. The germline V and J ends were trimmed by 1 base and 1 base, with 8 bases remaining between them. The length of the CDR3 is 14 residues. Per germline, CDR1 SGHRS and CDR2 YFSETQ. The CDR3 loop is CASSLLTRNTEAFF. The CDR3 DNA reads TGCGCCAGCAGCTTGCTTACGAGGAACACTGAAGCTTTCTTT.

This clone was detected a few times. The chain employs TRBV6-5 and TRBJ2-1; D perhaps matches TRBD1 (7 bases). Trimming cost V 8 bases and J 4 bases, with 9 bases left between them. This CDR3 has 12 residues. Germline CDR1 MNHEY, CDR2 SVGAGI. The CDR3 loop reads CASQGGYNEQFF. The CDR3 DNA reads as TGTGCCAGCCAGGGGGGATACAATGAGCAGTTCTTC.

The chain has TRBV7-9 and TRBJ1-1; TRBD1 matches 11 bases. V lost 5 bases and J lost 2; bases outside the gene matches: 10. Germline values: CDR1 SEHNR, CDR2 FQNEAQ (reference sequence). The CDR3 totals 17 residues. The CDR3 loop is CASSLLPGQGDNTEAFF. The DNA for the CDR3 is TGTGCCAGCAGCCTCCTACCGGGACAGGGGGACAACACTGAAGCTTTCTTT.

The CDR3 loop reads CASTRQGNQPQHF. The DNA of the CDR3 is TGTGCCAGCACCAGACAGGGAAATCAGCCCCAGCATTTT. The chain links TRBV6-5 to TRBJ1-5, with 7 bases that match TRBD1. CDR3 length: 13 amino acids. Germline assignment: CDR1 MNHEY and CDR2 SVGAGI. V lost 7 bases, J lost 4 bases, and 4 bases stayed unmatched.

The J gene is TRBJ2-2, the V gene TRBV5-4, with D unclear. Between the trimmed V and J ends, which lost 4 bases and 1 base, there was a span of 5 bases. The CDR3 totals 13 residues. Germline values: CDR1 SGHNT, CDR2 YYREEE (reference sequence). CDR3 region: CASSIQNTGELFF. CDR3 bases: TGTGCCAGCAGCATACAGAACACCGGGGAGCTGTTTTTT. The full variable domain, with the rest looked up from reference TRBV5-4 and TRBJ2-2, is ETGVTQSPTHLIKTRGQQVTLRCSSQSGHNTVSWYQQALGQGPQFIFQYYREEENGRGNFPPRFSGLQFPNYSSELNVNALELDDSALYLCASSIQNTGELFFGEGSRLTVL.

This rearrangement joins TRBV4-1 to TRBJ1-1; TRBD1 agrees at 7 bases. The germline V gene has CDR1 MGHRA and CDR2 YSYEKL. The ends lost 3 bases at V and 5 bases at J; junction bases unmatched: 9. This CDR3 is 15 amino acids long. Written as DNA, the CDR3 is TGCGCCAGCAGCCATCCGGACAGGCGAGGAACTGAAGCTTTCTTT. Translating it yields CASSHPDRRGTEAFF.

This clone showed up just once. This chain links TRBV7-2 with TRBJ1-2; TRBD1 is a possible D gene (5 bases). This CDR3 region has 14 residues. The germline V gene encodes CDR1 SGHTA and CDR2 FQGNSA. V was clipped by 5 bases and J by 7 bases, with 17 bases between them. CDR3 sequence (DNA): TGTGCCAGCAGCCGTGACAGATACGGCGGTGGCTACACCTTC. It codes for CASSRDRYGGGYTF. The full variable domain, with the rest looked up from reference TRBV7-2 and TRBJ1-2, is GAGVSQSPSNKVTEKGKDVELRCDPISGHTALYWYRQSLGQGLEFLIYFQGNSAPDKSGLPSDRFSAERTGGSVSTLTIQRTQQEDSAVYLCASSRDRYGGGYTFGSGTRLTVV.

The chain carries TRBV5-8 and TRBJ2-3, with D maybe TRBD1 (5 bases). V shed 2 bases and J shed 6 bases, with 10 bases lying between them. The germline gives CDR1 SGHTS, CDR2 YDEGEE. CDR3 length equals 13 residues. CDR3 loop: CASSLRGTDTQYF. The DNA for the CDR3 is TGTGCCAGCAGCTTAAGGGGAACCGATACGCAGTATTTT. Full variable domain (remainder filled in from reference TRBV5-8 and TRBJ2-3): EAGVTQSPTHLIKTRGQQATLRCSPISGHTSVYWYQQALGLGLQFLLWYDEGEERNRGNFPPRFSGRQFPNYSSELNVNALELEDSALYLCASSLRGTDTQYFGPGTRLTVL.

The J gene is TRBJ2-1, the V gene TRBV28, with a weak D call TRBD2 (6 bases). CDR1 MDHEN and CDR2 SYDVKM come from the germline V gene. Deletions cut 1 base from V and 12 bases from J, with 16 bases between. This CDR3 has 14 amino acids. CDR3 DNA: TGTGCCAGCAGTTTATCGGAGGGGACCCATGCGCAGTTCTTC. Translated, it gives CASSLSEGTHAQFF. The whole variable domain, filled in from reference TRBV28 and TRBJ2-1, reads DVKVTQSSRYLVKRTGEKVFLECVQDMDHENMFWYRQDPGLGLRLIYFSYDVKMKEKGDIPEGYSVSREKKERFSLILESASTNQTSMYLCASSLSEGTHAQFFGPGTRLTVL.

Written as DNA, the CDR3 is TGTGCCAGCAGCCGGGGACAGGGTCCGTTCGAGCAGTACTTC. Translation: CASSRGQGPFEQYF. The rearrangement joins TRBV7-8 to TRBJ2-7; 9 nucleotides align to TRBD1. CDR1 and CDR2 (germline): SGHVS, FQNEAQ. V lost 5 bases to trimming and J lost 6 bases; unmatched junction nucleotides: 8. The CDR3 consists of 14 residues.

J is TRBJ1-4 and V is TRBV28, with D unresolved. CDR1 is MDHEN and CDR2 is SYDVKM in the germline V gene. The CDR3 is 13 amino acids. V dropped 4 bases and J dropped 13 bases, with 16 bases sitting between them. The DNA for the CDR3 is TGTGCCAGCAGTTACTATTTTGCCGGAGGACTGTTTTTT. It translates to CASSYYFAGGLFF.

The chain combines TRBV10-3 with TRBJ2-7; 10 bases agree with TRBD2. The CDR3 is 12 residues long. Germline values: CDR1 ENHRY, CDR2 SYGVKD. The trim removed 10 bases at V and 5 bases at J, leaving 5 bases unmatched. The CDR3 protein is CATRLAGHEQYF. The CDR3 nucleotides are TGTGCCACGAGACTAGCGGGCCACGAGCAGTACTTC.

The V call is TRBV27, the J call TRBJ2-1, with 11 nucleotides matching TRBD1. This CDR3 is built from 14 residues. J gave up 6 bases and V 5 bases, and 3 bases lay outside the gene matches. The germline gives CDR1 MNHEY, CDR2 SMNVEV (reference sequence). The CDR3 nucleotides are TGTGCCAGCAGTGCCGGGACAGGGGGCAATGAGCAGTTCTTC. Translating gives CASSAGTGGNEQFF.

This chain links TRBV5-1 with TRBJ1-1; 10 positions agree with TRBD1. The CDR3 covers 19 residues. Unmatched junction bases numbered 12, after V lost 1 base and J lost 0 bases. Germline V gives CDR1 SGHRS, CDR2 YFSETQ. The CDR3 reads CASSLRPGTGAIVNTEAFF. CDR3 DNA sequence: TGCGCCAGCAGCTTGCGTCCCGGGACAGGGGCCATTGTGAACACTGAAGCTTTCTTT.

V usage is TRBV6-6 and J usage is TRBJ1-2; 9 positions agree with TRBD1. The CDR3 extends over 14 amino acids. The V segment lost 6 bases and the J segment 6 bases; nucleotides outside the gene matches: 8. Germline loops: CDR1 MNHNY, CDR2 SVGAGI (reference sequence). Written as DNA, the CDR3 is TGTGCCAGCAGGGGTCTGGGACAGGGTCATGGCTACACCTTC. As protein: CASRGLGQGHGYTF.

The chain links TRBV2 to TRBJ2-1; D not resolved. Germline V gives CDR1 SNHLY, CDR2 FYNNEI. V lost 6 bases and J lost 8, with 11 bases in between. The CDR3 has 12 amino acids. CDR3 coding DNA: TGTGCCAGCAGATACCTAGGTCATGAGCAGTTCTTC. Its translation is CASRYLGHEQFF.

This clone was seen once. The V call is TRBV6-1, the J call TRBJ2-5; D possibly corresponds to TRBD2 (5 bases). This CDR3 is 13 amino acids long. The germline V and J ends were trimmed by 9 bases and 4 bases, with 15 bases remaining between them. Germline-derived CDR1 and CDR2 are MNHNS and SASEGT. This chain's CDR3 is CASRRSVGETQYF. The CDR3 DNA follows: TGTGCCAGTCGGAGGTCGGTTGGAGAGACCCAGTACTTC.